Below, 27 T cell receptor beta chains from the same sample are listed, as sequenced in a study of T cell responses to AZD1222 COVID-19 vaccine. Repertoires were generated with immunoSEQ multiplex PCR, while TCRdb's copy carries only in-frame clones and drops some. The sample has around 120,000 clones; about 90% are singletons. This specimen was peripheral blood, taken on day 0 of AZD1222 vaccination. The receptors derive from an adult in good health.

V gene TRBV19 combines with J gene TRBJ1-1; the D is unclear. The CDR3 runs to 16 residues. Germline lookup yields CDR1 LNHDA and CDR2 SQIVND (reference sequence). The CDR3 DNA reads TGTCCCCCTTTGAGGGAGCGGAGGGTGATGAACACTGAAGCTTTCTTT. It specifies CPPLRERRVMNTEAFF.

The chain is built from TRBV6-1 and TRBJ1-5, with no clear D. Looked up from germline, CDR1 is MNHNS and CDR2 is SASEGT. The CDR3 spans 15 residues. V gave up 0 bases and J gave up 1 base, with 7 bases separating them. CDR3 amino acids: CASSEAGGSNQPQHF. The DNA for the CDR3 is TGTGCCAGCAGTGAAGCGGGTGGGAGCAATCAGCCCCAGCATTTT.

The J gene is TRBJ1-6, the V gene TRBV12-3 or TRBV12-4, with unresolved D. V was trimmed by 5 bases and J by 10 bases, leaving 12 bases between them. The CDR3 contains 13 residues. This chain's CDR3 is CASSAQTFSPLHF. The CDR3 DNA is TGTGCCAGCAGTGCCCAGACATTCTCACCCCTCCACTTT.

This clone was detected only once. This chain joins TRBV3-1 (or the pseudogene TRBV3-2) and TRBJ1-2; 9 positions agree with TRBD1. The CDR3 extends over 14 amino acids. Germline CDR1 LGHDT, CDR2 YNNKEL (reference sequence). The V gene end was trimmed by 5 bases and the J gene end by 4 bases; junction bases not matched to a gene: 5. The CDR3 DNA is TGTGCCAGCAGCGCTTCGGGACAGGGCTATGGCTACACCTTC. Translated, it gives CASSASGQGYGYTF.

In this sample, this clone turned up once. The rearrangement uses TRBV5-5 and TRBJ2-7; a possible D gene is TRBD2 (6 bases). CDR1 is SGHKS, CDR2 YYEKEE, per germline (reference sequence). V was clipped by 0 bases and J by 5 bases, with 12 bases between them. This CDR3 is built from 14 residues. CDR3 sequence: CASSLGLESHEQYF. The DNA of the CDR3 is TGTGCCAGCAGCTTGGGACTAGAATCCCACGAGCAGTACTTC.

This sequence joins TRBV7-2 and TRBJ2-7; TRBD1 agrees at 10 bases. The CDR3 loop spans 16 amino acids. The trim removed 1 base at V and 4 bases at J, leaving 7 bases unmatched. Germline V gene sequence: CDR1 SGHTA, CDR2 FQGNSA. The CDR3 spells CASSLDPPGQGYEQYF. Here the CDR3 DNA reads TGTGCCAGCAGCTTAGACCCTCCGGGACAGGGGTACGAGCAGTACTTC.

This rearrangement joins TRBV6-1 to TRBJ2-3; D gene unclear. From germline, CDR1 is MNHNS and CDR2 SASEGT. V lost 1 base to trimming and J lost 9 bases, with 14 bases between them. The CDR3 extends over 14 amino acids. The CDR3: CASSEDRDVVTQYF. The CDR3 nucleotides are TGTGCCAGCAGTGAAGACCGAGACGTTGTCACGCAGTATTTT.

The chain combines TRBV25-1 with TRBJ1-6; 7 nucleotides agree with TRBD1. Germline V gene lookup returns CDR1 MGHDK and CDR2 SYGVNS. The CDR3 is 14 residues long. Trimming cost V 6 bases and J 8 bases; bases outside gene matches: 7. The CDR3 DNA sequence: TGTGCCAGCAGCGAGGAACAGGGGTATTCACCCCTCCACTTT. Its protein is CASSEEQGYSPLHF.

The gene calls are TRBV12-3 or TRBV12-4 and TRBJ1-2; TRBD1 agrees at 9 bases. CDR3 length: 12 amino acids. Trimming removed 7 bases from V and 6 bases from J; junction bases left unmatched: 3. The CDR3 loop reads CASTRTGDGYTF. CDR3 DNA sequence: TGTGCCAGCACTCGGACAGGGGATGGCTACACCTTC.

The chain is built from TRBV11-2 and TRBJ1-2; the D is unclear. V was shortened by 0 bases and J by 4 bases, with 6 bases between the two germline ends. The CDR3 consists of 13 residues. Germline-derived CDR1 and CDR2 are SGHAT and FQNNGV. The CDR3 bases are TGTGCCAGCAGCTTAGATCGCAGCTATGGCTACACCTTC. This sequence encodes CASSLDRSYGYTF.

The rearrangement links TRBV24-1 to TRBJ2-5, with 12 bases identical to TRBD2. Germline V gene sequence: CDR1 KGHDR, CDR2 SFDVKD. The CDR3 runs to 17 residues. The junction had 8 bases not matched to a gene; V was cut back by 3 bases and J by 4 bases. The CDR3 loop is CATSDRPSSGRGETQYF. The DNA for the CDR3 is TGTGCCACCAGTGATAGGCCTTCTAGCGGGAGGGGAGAGACCCAGTACTTC.

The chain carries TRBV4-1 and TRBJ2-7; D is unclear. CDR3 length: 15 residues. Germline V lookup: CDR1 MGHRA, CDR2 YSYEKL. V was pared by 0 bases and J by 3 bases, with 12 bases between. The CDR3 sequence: CASSQDERNNYEQYF. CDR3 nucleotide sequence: TGCGCCAGCAGCCAAGATGAGAGGAACAACTACGAGCAGTACTTC.

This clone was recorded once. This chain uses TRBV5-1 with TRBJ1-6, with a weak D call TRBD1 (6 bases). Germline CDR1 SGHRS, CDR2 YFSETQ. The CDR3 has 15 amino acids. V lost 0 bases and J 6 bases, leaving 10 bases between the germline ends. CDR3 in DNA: TGCGCCAGCAGCTTGGCGGGGGCTGGTAATTCACCCCTCCACTTT. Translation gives CASSLAGAGNSPLHF.

The CDR3: CASSGRSQKADSGELFF. For the CDR3, the DNA is TGTGCCAGCAGCGGACGGAGCCAGAAAGCGGATTCCGGGGAGCTGTTTTTT. The chain is built from TRBV5-4 and TRBJ2-2; tentative D call: TRBD2 (5 bases). CDR3 length equals 17 residues. The V gene lost 4 bases and the J gene lost 6 bases, with 22 bases spanning the gap. Germline V gene data show CDR1 as SGHNT and CDR2 as YYREEE (reference sequence).

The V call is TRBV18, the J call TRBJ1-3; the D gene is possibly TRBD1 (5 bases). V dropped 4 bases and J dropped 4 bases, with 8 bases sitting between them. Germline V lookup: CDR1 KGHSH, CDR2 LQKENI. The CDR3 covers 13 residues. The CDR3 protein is CASSLGAGNTIYF. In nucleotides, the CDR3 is TGTGCCAGCTCACTCGGGGCCGGAAACACCATATATTTT.

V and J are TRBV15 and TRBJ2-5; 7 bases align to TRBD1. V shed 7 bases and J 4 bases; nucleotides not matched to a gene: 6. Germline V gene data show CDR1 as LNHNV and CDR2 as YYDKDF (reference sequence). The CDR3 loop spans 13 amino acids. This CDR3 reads CATNRQGGETQYF. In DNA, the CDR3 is TGTGCCACCAACCGACAGGGTGGAGAGACCCAGTACTTC.

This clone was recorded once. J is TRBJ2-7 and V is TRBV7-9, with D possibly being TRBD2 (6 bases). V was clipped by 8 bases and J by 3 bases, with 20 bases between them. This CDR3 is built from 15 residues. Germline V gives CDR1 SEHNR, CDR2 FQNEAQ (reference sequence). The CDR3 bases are TGTGCCAGCGGTGGAGGGTCCGAGAAATACTACGAGCAGTACTTC. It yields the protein CASGGGSEKYYEQYF.

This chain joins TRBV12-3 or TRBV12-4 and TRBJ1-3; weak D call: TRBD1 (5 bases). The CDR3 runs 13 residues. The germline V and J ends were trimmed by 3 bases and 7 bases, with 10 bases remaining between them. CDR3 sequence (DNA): TGTGCCAGCAGTTTGGGGGAGGTGAACACCATATATTTT. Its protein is CASSLGEVNTIYF.

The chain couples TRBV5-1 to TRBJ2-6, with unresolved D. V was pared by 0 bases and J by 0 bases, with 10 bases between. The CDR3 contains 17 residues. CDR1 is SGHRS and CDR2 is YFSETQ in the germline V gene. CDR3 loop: CASSLVPVSSGANVLTF. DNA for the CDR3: TGCGCCAGCAGCTTGGTGCCAGTTAGCTCTGGGGCCAACGTCCTGACTTTC.

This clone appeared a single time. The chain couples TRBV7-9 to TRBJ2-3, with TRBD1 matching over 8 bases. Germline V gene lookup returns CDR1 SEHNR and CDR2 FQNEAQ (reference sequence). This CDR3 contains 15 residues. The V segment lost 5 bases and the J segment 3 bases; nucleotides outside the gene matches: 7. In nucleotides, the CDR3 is TGTGCCAGCAGCCAGAGGACAGGGAGGACAGATACGCAGTATTTT. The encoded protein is CASSQRTGRTDTQYF.

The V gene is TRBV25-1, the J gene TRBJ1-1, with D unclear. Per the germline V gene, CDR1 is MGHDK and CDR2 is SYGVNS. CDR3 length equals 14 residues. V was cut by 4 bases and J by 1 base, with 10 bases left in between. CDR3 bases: TGTGCCAGCAGTGGCCGGAGACCGAACACTGAAGCTTTCTTT. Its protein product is CASSGRRPNTEAFF. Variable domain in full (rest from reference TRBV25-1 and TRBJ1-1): EADIYQTPRYLVIGTGKKITLECSQTMGHDKMYWYQQDPGMELHLIHYSYGVNSTEKGDLSSESTVSRIRTEHFPLTLESARPSHTSQYLCASSGRRPNTEAFFGQGTRLTVV.

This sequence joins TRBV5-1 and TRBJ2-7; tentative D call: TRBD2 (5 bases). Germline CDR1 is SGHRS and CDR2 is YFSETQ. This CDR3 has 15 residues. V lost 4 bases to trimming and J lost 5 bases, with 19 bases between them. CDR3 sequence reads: CASSTGVTPENEQYF. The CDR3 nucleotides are TGCGCCAGCAGCACCGGGGTGACTCCGGAGAACGAGCAGTACTTC. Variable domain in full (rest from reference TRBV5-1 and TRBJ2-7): KAGVTQTPRYLIKTRGQQVTLSCSPISGHRSVSWYQQTPGQGLQFLFEYFSETQRNKGNFPGRFSGRQFSNSRSEMNVSTLELGDSALYLCASSTGVTPENEQYFGPGTRLTVT.

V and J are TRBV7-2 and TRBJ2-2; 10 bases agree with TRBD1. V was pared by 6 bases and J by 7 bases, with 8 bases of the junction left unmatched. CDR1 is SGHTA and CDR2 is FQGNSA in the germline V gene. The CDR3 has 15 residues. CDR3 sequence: CASRQTGGKNGELFF. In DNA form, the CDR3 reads TGTGCCAGCAGACAGACAGGGGGCAAGAACGGGGAGCTGTTTTTT.

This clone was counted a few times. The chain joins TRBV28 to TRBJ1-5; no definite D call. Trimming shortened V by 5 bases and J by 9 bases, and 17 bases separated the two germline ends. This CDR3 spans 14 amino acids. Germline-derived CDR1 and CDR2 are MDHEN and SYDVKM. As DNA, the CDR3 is TGTGCCAGCAGTCTACGAGTGGCCAGCTCGCCCCAGCATTTT. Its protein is CASSLRVASSPQHF.

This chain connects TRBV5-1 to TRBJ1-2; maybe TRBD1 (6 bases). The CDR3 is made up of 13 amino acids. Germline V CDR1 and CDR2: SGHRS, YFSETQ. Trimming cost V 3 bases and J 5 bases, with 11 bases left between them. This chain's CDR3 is CASSSGQIYGYTF. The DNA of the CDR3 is TGCGCCAGCAGCTCCGGACAGATTTATGGCTACACCTTC.

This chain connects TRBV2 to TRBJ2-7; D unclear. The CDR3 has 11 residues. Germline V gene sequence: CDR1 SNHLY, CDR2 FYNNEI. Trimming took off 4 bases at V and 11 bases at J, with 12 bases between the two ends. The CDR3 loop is CASSVNAVEYF. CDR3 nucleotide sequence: TGTGCCAGCAGTGTGAATGCGGTGGAGTACTTC.

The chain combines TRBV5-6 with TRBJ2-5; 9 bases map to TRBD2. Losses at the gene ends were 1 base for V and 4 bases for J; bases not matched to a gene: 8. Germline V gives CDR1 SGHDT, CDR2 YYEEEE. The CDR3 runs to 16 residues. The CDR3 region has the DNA TGTGCCAGCAGCTTGCGAGCGGGAGGTATTAGAGAGACCCAGTACTTC. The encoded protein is CASSLRAGGIRETQYF.